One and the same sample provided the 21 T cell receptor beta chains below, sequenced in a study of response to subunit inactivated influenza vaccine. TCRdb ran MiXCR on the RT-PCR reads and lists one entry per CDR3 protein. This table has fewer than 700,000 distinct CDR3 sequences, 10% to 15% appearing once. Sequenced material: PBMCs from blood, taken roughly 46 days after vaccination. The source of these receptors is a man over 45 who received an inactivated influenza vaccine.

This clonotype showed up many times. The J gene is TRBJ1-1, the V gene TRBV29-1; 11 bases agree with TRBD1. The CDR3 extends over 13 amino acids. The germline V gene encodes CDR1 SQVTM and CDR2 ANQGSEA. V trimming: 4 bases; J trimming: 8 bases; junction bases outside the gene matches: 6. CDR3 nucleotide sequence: TGCAGCGTTGGGGACAGGGGGGGTGGCGAAGCTTTCTTT. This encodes CSVGDRGGGEAFF.

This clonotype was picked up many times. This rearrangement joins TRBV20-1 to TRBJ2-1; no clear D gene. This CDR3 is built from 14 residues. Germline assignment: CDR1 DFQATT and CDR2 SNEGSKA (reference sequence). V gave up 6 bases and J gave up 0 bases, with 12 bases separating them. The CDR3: CSAKTGLSYNEQFF. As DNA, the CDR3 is TGCAGTGCAAAGACGGGCCTCTCCTACAATGAGCAGTTCTTC.

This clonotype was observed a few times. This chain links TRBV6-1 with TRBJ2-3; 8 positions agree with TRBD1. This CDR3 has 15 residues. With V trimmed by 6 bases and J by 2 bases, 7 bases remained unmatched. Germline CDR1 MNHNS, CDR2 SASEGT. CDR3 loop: CASRRQGAFTDTQYF. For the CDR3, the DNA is TGTGCCAGCAGAAGGCAGGGGGCTTTCACAGATACGCAGTATTTT.

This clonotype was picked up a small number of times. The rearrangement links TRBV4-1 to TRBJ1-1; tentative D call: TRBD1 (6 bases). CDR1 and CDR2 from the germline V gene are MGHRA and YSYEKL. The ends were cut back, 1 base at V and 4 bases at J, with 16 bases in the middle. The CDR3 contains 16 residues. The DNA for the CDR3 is TGCGCCAGCAGCCAAGCCCGGGGGCTCACGAGCACTGAAGCTTTCTTT. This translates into CASSQARGLTSTEAFF.

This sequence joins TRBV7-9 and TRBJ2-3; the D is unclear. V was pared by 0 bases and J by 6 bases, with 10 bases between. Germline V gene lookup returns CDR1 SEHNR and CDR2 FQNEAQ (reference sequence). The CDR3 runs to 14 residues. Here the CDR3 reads CASSLALATDTQYF. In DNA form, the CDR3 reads TGTGCCAGCAGCTTAGCGCTGGCGACGGATACGCAGTATTTT.

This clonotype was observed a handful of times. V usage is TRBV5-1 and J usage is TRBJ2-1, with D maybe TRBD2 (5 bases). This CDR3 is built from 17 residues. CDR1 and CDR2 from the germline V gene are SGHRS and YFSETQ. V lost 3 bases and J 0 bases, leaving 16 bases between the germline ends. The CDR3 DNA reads TGCGCCAGCAGCTGGAGAACTGAGACTAACTCCTACAATGAGCAGTTCTTC. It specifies CASSWRTETNSYNEQFF.

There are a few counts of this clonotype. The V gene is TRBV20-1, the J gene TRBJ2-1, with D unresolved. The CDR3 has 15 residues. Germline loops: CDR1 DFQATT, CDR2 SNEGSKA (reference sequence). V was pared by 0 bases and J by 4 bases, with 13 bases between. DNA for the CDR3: TGCAGTGCTAGAGATATGTCGGCCTTTTACAATGAGCAGTTCTTC. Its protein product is CSARDMSAFYNEQFF.

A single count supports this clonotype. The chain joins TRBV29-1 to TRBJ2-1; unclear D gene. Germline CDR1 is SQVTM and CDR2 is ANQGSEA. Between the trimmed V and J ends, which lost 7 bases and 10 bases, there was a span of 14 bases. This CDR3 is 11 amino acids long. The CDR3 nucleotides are TGCAGCGCTGTTTGGTTCCACGAGCAGTTCTTC. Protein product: CSAVWFHEQFF.

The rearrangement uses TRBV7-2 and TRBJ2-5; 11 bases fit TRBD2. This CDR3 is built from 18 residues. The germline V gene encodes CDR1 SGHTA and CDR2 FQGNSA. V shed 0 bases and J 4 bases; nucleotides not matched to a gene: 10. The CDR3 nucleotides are TGTGCCAGCAGCTTAGCGGGACTAGCGGTTCCGAAGGGAGAGACCCAGTACTTC. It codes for CASSLAGLAVPKGETQYF. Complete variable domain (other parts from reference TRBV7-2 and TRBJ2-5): GAGVSQSPSNKVTEKGKDVELRCDPISGHTALYWYRQSLGQGLEFLIYFQGNSAPDKSGLPSDRFSAERTGGSVSTLTIQRTQQEDSAVYLCASSLAGLAVPKGETQYFGPGTRLLVL.

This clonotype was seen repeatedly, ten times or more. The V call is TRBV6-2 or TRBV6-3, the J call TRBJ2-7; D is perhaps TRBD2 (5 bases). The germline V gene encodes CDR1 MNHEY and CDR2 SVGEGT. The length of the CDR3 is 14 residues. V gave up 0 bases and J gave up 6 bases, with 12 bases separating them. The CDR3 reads CASSYSSGGAEQYF. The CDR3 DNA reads TGTGCCAGCAGTTACTCGAGCGGTGGAGCCGAGCAGTACTTC.

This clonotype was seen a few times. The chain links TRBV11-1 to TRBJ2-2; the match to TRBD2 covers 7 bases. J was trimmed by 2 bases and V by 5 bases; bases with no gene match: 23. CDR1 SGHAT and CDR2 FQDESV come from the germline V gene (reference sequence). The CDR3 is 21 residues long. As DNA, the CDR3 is TGTGCCAGCAGCCCAGAGCGGGGTACAGCCACTTCATCGCCTAACACCGGGGAGCTGTTTTTT. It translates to CASSPERGTATSSPNTGELFF.

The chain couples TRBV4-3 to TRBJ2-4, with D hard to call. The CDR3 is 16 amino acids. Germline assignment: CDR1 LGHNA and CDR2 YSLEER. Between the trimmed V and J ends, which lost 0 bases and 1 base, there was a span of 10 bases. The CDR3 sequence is CASSQDRRAAKNIQYF. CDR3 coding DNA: TGCGCCAGCAGCCAAGATCGGAGAGCGGCCAAAAACATTCAGTACTTC.

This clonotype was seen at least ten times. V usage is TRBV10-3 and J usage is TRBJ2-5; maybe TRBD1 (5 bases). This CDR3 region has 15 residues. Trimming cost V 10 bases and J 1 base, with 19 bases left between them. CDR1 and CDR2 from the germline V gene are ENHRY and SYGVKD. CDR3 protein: CATSGLRSTQETQYF. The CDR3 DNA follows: TGTGCCACCTCAGGGTTGCGGTCAACCCAAGAGACCCAGTACTTC.

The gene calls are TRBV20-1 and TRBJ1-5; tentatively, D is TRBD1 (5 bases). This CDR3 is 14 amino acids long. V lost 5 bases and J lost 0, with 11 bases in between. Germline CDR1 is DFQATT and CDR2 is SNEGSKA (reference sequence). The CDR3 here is CSAVRVDSNQPQHF. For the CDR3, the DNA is TGCAGTGCTGTCAGGGTCGATAGCAATCAGCCCCAGCATTTT.

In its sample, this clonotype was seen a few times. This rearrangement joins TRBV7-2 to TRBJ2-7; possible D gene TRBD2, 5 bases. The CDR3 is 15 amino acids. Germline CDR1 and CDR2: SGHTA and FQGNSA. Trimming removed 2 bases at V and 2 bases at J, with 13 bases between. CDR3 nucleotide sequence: TGTGCCAGCAGCTTAAACGCGGGTGGCGCCTACGAGCAGTACTTC. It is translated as CASSLNAGGAYEQYF.

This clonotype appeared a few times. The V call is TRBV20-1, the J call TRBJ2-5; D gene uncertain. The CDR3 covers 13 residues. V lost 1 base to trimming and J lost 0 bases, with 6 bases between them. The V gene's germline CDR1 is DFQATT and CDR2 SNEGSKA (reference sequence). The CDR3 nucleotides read TGCAGTGCTAGAGCCCAGGACCAAGAGACCCAGTACTTC. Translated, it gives CSARAQDQETQYF.

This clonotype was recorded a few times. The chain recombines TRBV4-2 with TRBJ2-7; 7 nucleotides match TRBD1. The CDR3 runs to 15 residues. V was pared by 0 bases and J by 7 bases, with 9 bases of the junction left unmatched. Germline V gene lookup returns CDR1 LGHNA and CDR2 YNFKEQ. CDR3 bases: TGTGCCAGCAGCCAAGATCAGGGGGAGTGGTCTGAGCAGTACTTC. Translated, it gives CASSQDQGEWSEQYF.

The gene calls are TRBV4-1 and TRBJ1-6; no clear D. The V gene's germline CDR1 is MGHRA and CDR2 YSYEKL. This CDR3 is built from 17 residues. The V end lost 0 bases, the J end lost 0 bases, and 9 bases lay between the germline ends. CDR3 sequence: CASSQDQTSSYNSPLHF. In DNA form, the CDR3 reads TGCGCCAGCAGCCAAGATCAGACCAGCTCCTATAATTCACCCCTCCACTTT.

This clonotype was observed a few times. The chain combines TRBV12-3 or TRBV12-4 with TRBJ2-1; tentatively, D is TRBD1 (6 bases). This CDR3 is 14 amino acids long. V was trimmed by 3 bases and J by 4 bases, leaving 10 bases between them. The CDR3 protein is CASSFGQIYNEQFF. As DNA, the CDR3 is TGTGCCAGCAGTTTTGGACAGATTTACAATGAGCAGTTCTTC.

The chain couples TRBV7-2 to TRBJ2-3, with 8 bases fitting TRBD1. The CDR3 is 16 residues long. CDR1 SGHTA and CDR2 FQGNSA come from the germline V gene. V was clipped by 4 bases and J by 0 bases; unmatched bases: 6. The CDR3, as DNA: TGTGCCAGCAGCTACTCGGACAGGGCCAGCACAGATACGCAGTATTTT. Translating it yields CASSYSDRASTDTQYF.

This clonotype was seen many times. The CDR3 region is CSARLLKQGIYNEQFF. The CDR3 region has the DNA TGCAGTGCTAGACTCCTTAAACAGGGGATTTACAATGAGCAGTTCTTC. The chain links TRBV20-1 to TRBJ2-1; 7 bases line up with TRBD1. The V segment lost 2 bases and the J segment 4 bases; nucleotides outside the gene matches: 11. Germline-derived CDR1 and CDR2 are DFQATT and SNEGSKA (reference sequence). The CDR3 spans 16 residues.